One and the same sample provided the 14 T cell receptor beta chains below, sequenced in a study of T cells after yellow fever vaccination (dated 2019 in TCRdb). Library creation used 5' RACE. Reads for this sample came from an Illumina HiSeq 2500. In TCRdb, the public reads were trimmed at Q25 with fastp and aligned with MiXCR, with productive beta chains retained. Rows are combined by CDR3 protein, so each entry shows the most common genes and DNA. Counted in this sample were 200,000 to 250,000 distinct CDR3 sequences; about 7% of them appeared once. About 0.9% of the sample goes to the ten largest clones. Reading the label with the study, this specimen's treatment or condition is: live attenuated yellow fever vaccine strain. The starting material was CD4+ T cells sorted from PBMCs, obtained 15 days after the yellow fever booster vaccination. Receptor source: a man aged 25-45 years who received the YFV17D yellow fever vaccine.

This clonotype was counted ten times or more. The rearrangement uses TRBV6-5 and TRBJ2-7; 10 bases map to TRBD2. The CDR3 contains 14 residues. The V segment lost 6 bases and the J segment 4 bases; nucleotides outside the gene matches: 6. Germline V CDR1 and CDR2: MNHEY, SVGAGI. The CDR3 DNA reads as TGTGCCAGCAGGGTCGAGCGGGAGGGGTACGAGCAGTACTTC. Protein product: CASRVEREGYEQYF.

This clonotype was counted between two and nine times. The chain couples TRBV19 to TRBJ1-2; no clear D. Germline V gene lookup returns CDR1 LNHDA and CDR2 SQIVND (reference sequence). Trimming took off 3 bases at V and 4 bases at J, with 12 bases between the two ends. The CDR3 length is 14 residues. CDR3 protein: CASSMVGVTYGYTF. DNA for the CDR3: TGTGCCAGTAGTATGGTTGGGGTCACCTATGGCTACACCTTC.

This clonotype came up many times. The V call is TRBV7-2, the J call TRBJ2-5; 7 nucleotides line up with TRBD1. The CDR3 runs 14 residues. The J segment lost 1 base and the V segment lost 5 bases, leaving 4 bases of the junction unmatched. Germline V CDR1 and CDR2: SGHTA, FQGNSA. In DNA, the CDR3 is TGTGCCAGCAGCAAGGACAGGATCCAAGAGACCCAGTACTTC. Its translation is CASSKDRIQETQYF.

This clonotype has a handful of counts. The CDR3 nucleotides read TGCAGTGCTAGACCGGATATCCTAGCGGGAGGCACCTACGAGCAGTACTTC. It codes for CSARPDILAGGTYEQYF. The J gene is TRBJ2-7, the V gene TRBV20-1; 11 nucleotides match TRBD2. CDR1 is DFQATT and CDR2 is SNEGSKA in the germline V gene (reference sequence). Trimming cost V 2 bases and J 2 bases; bases outside gene matches: 11. CDR3 length equals 17 residues.

This chain uses TRBV30 with TRBJ2-1; 7 bases are shared with TRBD1. CDR1 is GTSNPN and CDR2 is SVGIG in the germline V gene (reference sequence). CDR3 size: 15 residues. The trim removed 8 bases at V and 3 bases at J, leaving 13 bases unmatched. The DNA of the CDR3 is TGTGCCGGGATGGGACAGCGGAAACTCTACAATGAGCAGTTCTTC. As protein: CAGMGQRKLYNEQFF.

The chain has TRBV7-2 and TRBJ2-3, with 7 bases identical to TRBD1. CDR3 length: 16 amino acids. V gave up 5 bases and J gave up 1 base; unmatched junction bases: 9. Germline V gives CDR1 SGHTA, CDR2 FQGNSA. CDR3 region: CASSTRTGSGTDTQYF. CDR3 sequence (DNA): TGTGCCAGCAGCACGCGGACAGGCTCTGGCACAGATACGCAGTATTTT.

This chain uses TRBV7-9 with TRBJ1-1; no firm D call. Trimming pared 5 bases from V and 1 base from J, leaving 14 bases between. The V gene's germline CDR1 is SEHNR and CDR2 FQNEAQ (reference sequence). The CDR3 contains 15 residues. The CDR3 nucleotides are TGTGCCAGCAGCCCGAAGACACGACAGAACACTGAAGCTTTCTTT. Translation gives CASSPKTRQNTEAFF.

This chain links TRBV20-1 with TRBJ2-1; TRBD1 might be the D (6 bases). The germline V gene encodes CDR1 DFQATT and CDR2 SNEGSKA (reference sequence). The V end was cut by 1 base, the J end by 5 bases, with 18 bases between. CDR3 size: 16 residues. CDR3 nucleotides: TGCAGTGCTAGAGTTACAGGGAGACCGCGGAACAATGAGCAGTTCTTC. It yields the protein CSARVTGRPRNNEQFF.

This clonotype has just a few counts. The genes are TRBV6-2 or TRBV6-3 and TRBJ2-1; 10 bases align to TRBD2. The ends lost 6 bases at V and 3 bases at J; junction bases unmatched: 11. Germline V lookup: CDR1 MNHEY, CDR2 SVGEGT. The CDR3 covers 17 residues. The CDR3 sequence is CASSDELAGVVYNEQFF. The CDR3 coding sequence is TGTGCCAGCAGCGACGAGCTAGCGGGAGTTGTCTACAATGAGCAGTTCTTC.

This clonotype was recorded a few times. J is TRBJ1-1 and V is TRBV12-5, with D perhaps matching TRBD1 (6 bases). V lost 5 bases, J lost 7 bases, and 14 bases lay in between. Per the germline V gene, CDR1 is LGHNT and CDR2 is FRNRAP. This CDR3 contains 13 residues. CDR3 region: CASGGGVGFEAFF. The CDR3 bases are TGTGCTAGTGGTGGGGGCGTGGGGTTTGAAGCTTTCTTT.

This clonotype turned up a few times. This chain joins TRBV19 and TRBJ2-2; D uncertain. The germline CDR1 and CDR2 sequences are LNHDA and SQIVND (reference sequence). V gave up 2 bases and J gave up 4 bases, with 11 bases separating them. This CDR3 has 15 amino acids. The CDR3 reads CASSIPRVSTGELFF. The DNA of the CDR3 is TGTGCCAGTAGTATACCTCGGGTTAGCACCGGGGAGCTGTTTTTT.

This clonotype has only a few counts. This chain links TRBV7-2 with TRBJ1-1; tentative D call: TRBD1 (6 bases). CDR1 and CDR2 from the germline V gene are SGHTA and FQGNSA. V gave up 2 bases and J gave up 7 bases, with 14 bases separating them. The CDR3 is 14 residues long. In nucleotides, the CDR3 is TGTGCCAGCAGCTTATATGGTTGGACAGTTGAAGCTTTCTTT. Translated: CASSLYGWTVEAFF.

This clonotype was detected ten times or more. This rearrangement joins TRBV15 to TRBJ2-3, with TRBD1 matching 7 bases. Looked up from germline, CDR1 is LNHNV and CDR2 is YYDKDF (reference sequence). The CDR3 loop spans 14 amino acids. V dropped 5 bases and J dropped 1; count of bases not matched to a gene: 3. Here the CDR3 reads CATSFQGGTDTQYF. Written as DNA, the CDR3 is TGTGCCACCAGCTTTCAGGGGGGCACAGATACGCAGTATTTT.

J is TRBJ2-7 and V is TRBV6-1, with TRBD1 matching 8 bases. The CDR3 covers 13 residues. The trim removed 6 bases at V and 4 bases at J, leaving 5 bases unmatched. The germline gives CDR1 MNHNS, CDR2 SASEGT. CDR3 in DNA: TGTGCCAGCAGCGACAGGGGTTCGTACGAGCAGTACTTC. This codes for CASSDRGSYEQYF.